The 3 T cell receptor beta chains reported below all come from one sample, sequenced in a study of brain T cells in children with intractable seizures. Sample time point: blood from clinic visit 5 months post-surgery; TSC patient then seizure free. Sequencing used immunoSEQ multiplex PCR; TCRdb keeps in-frame clones, though not all of them. In the table there are around 340,000 clones, about 93% of which are singletons. This material consisted of peripheral blood, taken approximately 5 months after surgery. These receptors originate from a boy under three years old with tuberous sclerosis and intractable seizures.

J is TRBJ1-1 and V is TRBV3-1 (or the pseudogene TRBV3-2), with a weak D call TRBD1 (5 bases). V was clipped by 3 bases and J by 0 bases, with 17 bases between them. The CDR3 consists of 17 residues. Germline loops: CDR1 LGHDT, CDR2 YNNKEL (reference sequence). This CDR3 is CASSQGQGRLMNTEAFF. The CDR3 DNA reads TGTGCCAGCAGCCAGGGTCAGGGACGGTTAATGAACACTGAAGCTTTCTTT.

The chain has TRBV7-2 and TRBJ2-3; D is unresolved. V lost 2 bases and J lost 4, with 10 bases in between. Per the germline V gene, CDR1 is SGHTA and CDR2 is FQGNSA. CDR3 length: 14 residues. The CDR3 region is CASSLSSVSDTQYF. DNA for the CDR3: TGTGCCAGCAGCTTATCCAGCGTATCAGATACGCAGTATTTT.

CDR3 region: CASSLANTGNEQFF. CDR3 DNA sequence: TGTGCCAGCAGCTTAGCCAATACGGGCAATGAGCAGTTCTTC. The chain uses TRBV13 and TRBJ2-1; no clear D. The V and J ends lost 1 base and 6 bases respectively, with 10 bases between them. The CDR3 covers 14 residues. Per the germline V gene, CDR1 is PRHDT and CDR2 is FYEKMQ (reference sequence).